This T cell receptor (beta chain) was profiled in a study of blood T cell repertoires in COVID-19. Study background: Acute and convalescent COVID-19 samples came from the United States, Italy and Spain. T cells, B-cell-depleted T cells, or PBMCs provided the cDNA or gDNA that served as material.

Enrollment of patients from Seattle took place during active infection, with longitudinal follow-up. Germline V gene lookup returns CDR1 SGHKS and CDR2 YYEKEE (reference sequence). This CDR3 is 16 amino acids long. About this clone itself: The junction departs from germline at one end; a sequencing error may be responsible.

Per the original methods: Reference gene primer amplification yielded estimated nucleated cell counts. Generated by immunoSEQ multiplex PCR, the TCRdb table keeps only in-frame clones and is missing some. V and J calls and clone size are copied from that table; D and trimming were computed from the DNA. Seen here are about 120,000 clones, roughly 89% observed once, and the top ten hold 3.5% to 4%. V is TRBV5-5 and J is TRBJ1-1; D might be TRBD1 (5 bases). The receptor was isolated from a woman aged 55-69 years with COVID-19, enrolled during active disease. The material sequenced was peripheral blood. CDR3 amino acids: CASSLGWGSGNSEAFF. In DNA, the CDR3 is TGTGCCAGCAGCTTGGGATGGGGTTCAGGGAACTCTGAAGCTTTCTTT.